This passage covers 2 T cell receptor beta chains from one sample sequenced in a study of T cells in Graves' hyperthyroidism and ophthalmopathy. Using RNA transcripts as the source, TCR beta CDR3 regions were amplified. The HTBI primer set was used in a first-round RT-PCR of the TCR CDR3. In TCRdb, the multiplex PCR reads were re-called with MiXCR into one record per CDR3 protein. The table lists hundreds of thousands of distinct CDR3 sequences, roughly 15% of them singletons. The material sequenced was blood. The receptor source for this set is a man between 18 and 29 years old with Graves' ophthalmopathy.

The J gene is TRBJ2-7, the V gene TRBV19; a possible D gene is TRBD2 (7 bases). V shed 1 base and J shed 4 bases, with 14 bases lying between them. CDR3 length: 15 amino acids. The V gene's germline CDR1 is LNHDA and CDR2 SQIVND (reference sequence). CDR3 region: CASSIVGAGAYEQYF. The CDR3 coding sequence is TGTGCCAGTAGTATAGTGGGGGCGGGGGCGTACGAGCAGTACTTC.

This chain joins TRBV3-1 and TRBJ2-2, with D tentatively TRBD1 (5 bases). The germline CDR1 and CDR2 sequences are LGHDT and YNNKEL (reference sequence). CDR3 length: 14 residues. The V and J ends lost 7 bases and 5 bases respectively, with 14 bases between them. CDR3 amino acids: CASISSGRTGELFF. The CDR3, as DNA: TGTGCCAGCATTTCTTCAGGGCGGACCGGGGAGCTGTTTTTT.